The clone carrying this T cell receptor beta chain occurred a few times. What it binds is unknown. A process of 5'RACE template switching, which added a universal primer site and UMIs, was used to make TCR cDNA. TCRdb re-analysed the 5' RACE reads in MiXCR, keeping a single row per CDR3 protein. The data contain 300,000 or so distinct CDR3 sequences, approximately 8% of them singletons. The record originates from a study of T cells after yellow fever vaccination. Study-level background: For low cell numbers, libraries were made with SMART-Seq v4 Ultra Low Input. Overall study findings and caveats: Most clones from primary vaccination were detected again post-booster (around 95% CD4, about 88% CD8). The secondary response was weaker but peaked faster, day 5 versus 15.

V was cut by 8 bases and J by 1 base, with 16 bases left in between. Germline assignment: CDR1 SGHTA and CDR2 FQGNSA. This CDR3 is built from 15 residues. Sequencing was performed on PBMCs, taken 35 to 50 days after the first yellow fever vaccination. The chain has TRBV7-2 and TRBJ2-3, with D maybe TRBD2 (5 bases). This receptor was taken from a man between 18 and 29 years old who received the YFV17D yellow fever vaccine. CDR3 region: CASGRESLGTDTQYF. CDR3 nucleotides: TGTGCCAGCGGCCGGGAATCCCTGGGCACAGATACGCAGTATTTT.